A selection of T cell receptor beta chains follows, all from one sample in a study of CXCR3-negative and CXCR3-positive naive CD8 T cells. TCRdb reanalyzed the 5' RACE reads, giving one entry per CDR3 protein sequence and no DNA. The repertoire table contains 100,000 to 150,000 distinct CDR3 sequences. Input material: naive CXCR3- CD8+ T cells from blood. All receptors derive from a human donor in good health. Some clones in this sample may be carry-over from other donors' samples. The CDR3 runs from the conserved cysteine through the conserved F or W.

v_gene: TRBV6-1
j_gene: TRBJ2-5
CDR3aa: CASSENPGRGPQETQYF

v_gene: TRBV7-9
j_gene: TRBJ2-7
CDR3aa: CASSGRGYEQYF

v_gene: TRBV15
j_gene: TRBJ1-1
CDR3aa: CATSRQTRDTEAFF

v_gene: TRBV5-5
j_gene: TRBJ2-7
CDR3aa: CASSLGLSDSYEQYF

v_gene: TRBV7-9
j_gene: TRBJ2-7
CDR3aa: CASSLADRANEQYF

v_gene: TRBV4-1
j_gene: TRBJ2-7
CDR3aa: CASSQDQGTVVYEQYF

v_gene: TRBV15
j_gene: TRBJ1-2
CDR3aa: CATSRDRGVGSRYGYTF

v_gene: TRBV7-2
j_gene: TRBJ2-7
CDR3aa: CASSSSGGGPEQYF

v_gene: TRBV12-3/TRBV12-4
j_gene: TRBJ2-7
CDR3aa: CASSLEVVTGAYEQYF

v_gene: TRBV28
j_gene: TRBJ2-2
CDR3aa: CASTPGRTGELFF

v_gene: TRBV3-1
j_gene: TRBJ1-2
CDR3aa: CASTSEGGDKNGYTF

v_gene: TRBV5-1
j_gene: TRBJ2-7
CDR3aa: CASSLSTGTSGYEQYF

v_gene: TRBV7-9
j_gene: TRBJ1-1
CDR3aa: CATRDGTNTEAFF

v_gene: TRBV29-1
j_gene: TRBJ1-4
CDR3aa: CSVEGWTGVGEKLFF

v_gene: TRBV29-1
j_gene: TRBJ2-7
CDR3aa: CSVEDPGRSYEQYF

v_gene: TRBV27
j_gene: TRBJ2-2
CDR3aa: CASSLSHRGQTGELFF

v_gene: TRBV3-1
j_gene: TRBJ2-1
CDR3aa: CASSQGTSGGSSYNEQFF

v_gene: TRBV13
j_gene: TRBJ1-2
CDR3aa: CASSLGPGQGILGYTF

v_gene: TRBV7-9
j_gene: TRBJ1-1
CDR3aa: CASSLRDTRINTEAFF

v_gene: TRBV4-1
j_gene: TRBJ2-7
CDR3aa: CASSQDWQGAYEQYF

v_gene: TRBV27
j_gene: TRBJ1-2
CDR3aa: CASSPTGFNGYTF

v_gene: TRBV4-1
j_gene: TRBJ2-7
CDR3aa: CASSQATVGGQGEQYF

v_gene: TRBV4-1
j_gene: TRBJ2-1
CDR3aa: CASSQEWGFTAGQFF

v_gene: TRBV5-5
j_gene: TRBJ2-1
CDR3aa: CASSWDSYNEQFF

v_gene: TRBV15
j_gene: TRBJ2-1
CDR3aa: CATSSTLAGGNNEQFF

v_gene: TRBV9
j_gene: TRBJ1-3
CDR3aa: CASSVGQTGNTIYF

v_gene: TRBV7-2
j_gene: TRBJ2-7
CDR3aa: CASSRRDYEQYF

v_gene: TRBV10-3
j_gene: TRBJ1-2
CDR3aa: CAISEEGGPQMSF

v_gene: TRBV13
j_gene: TRBJ2-7
CDR3aa: CASSLGPADSYEQYF

v_gene: TRBV2
j_gene: TRBJ2-3
CDR3aa: CASSEVLAADTQYF

v_gene: TRBV29-1
j_gene: TRBJ2-7
CDR3aa: CSVRDRFGYEQYF

v_gene: TRBV10-3
j_gene: TRBJ2-7
CDR3aa: CAISGGYEQYF

v_gene: TRBV29-1
j_gene: TRBJ2-1
CDR3aa: CSVELADSYNEQFF

v_gene: TRBV5-1
j_gene: TRBJ1-5
CDR3aa: CASKRDRDQPQHF

v_gene: TRBV19
j_gene: TRBJ1-1
CDR3aa: CASSIEQVATEAFF

v_gene: TRBV7-3
j_gene: TRBJ2-6
CDR3aa: CASSLGAGSGSGANVLTF

v_gene: TRBV10-3
j_gene: TRBJ2-1
CDR3aa: CAINRTGGWDERFF

v_gene: TRBV28
j_gene: TRBJ2-1
CDR3aa: CASSYSGGPDNEQFF

v_gene: TRBV7-6
j_gene: TRBJ1-1
CDR3aa: CASSIGPQGTEAFF

v_gene: TRBV11-1
j_gene: TRBJ1-2
CDR3aa: CASSFSTHNYGYTF

v_gene: TRBV12-3/TRBV12-4
j_gene: TRBJ1-4
CDR3aa: CASSPQGRSNEKLFF

v_gene: TRBV28
j_gene: TRBJ1-1
CDR3aa: CAISVRNTEAFF

v_gene: TRBV24-1
j_gene: TRBJ1-1
CDR3aa: CATRDDRGAAFF

v_gene: TRBV30
j_gene: TRBJ2-4
CDR3aa: CAWSKGASKNIQYF

v_gene: TRBV7-9
j_gene: TRBJ2-1
CDR3aa: CASRNTIQGYNEQFF